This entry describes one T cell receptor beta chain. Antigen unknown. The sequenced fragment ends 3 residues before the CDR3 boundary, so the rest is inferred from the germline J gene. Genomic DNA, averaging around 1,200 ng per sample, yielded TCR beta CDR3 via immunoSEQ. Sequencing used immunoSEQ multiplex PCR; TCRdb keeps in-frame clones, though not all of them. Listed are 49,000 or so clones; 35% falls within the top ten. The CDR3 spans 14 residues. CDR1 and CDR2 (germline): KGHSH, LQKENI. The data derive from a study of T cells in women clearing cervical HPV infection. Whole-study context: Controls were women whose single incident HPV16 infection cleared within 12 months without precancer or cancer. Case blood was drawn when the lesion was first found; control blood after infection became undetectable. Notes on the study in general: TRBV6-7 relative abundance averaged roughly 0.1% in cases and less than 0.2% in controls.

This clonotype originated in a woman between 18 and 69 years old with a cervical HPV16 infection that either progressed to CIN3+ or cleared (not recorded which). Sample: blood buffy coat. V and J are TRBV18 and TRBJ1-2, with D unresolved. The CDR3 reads CASSPEQVSYDYTF. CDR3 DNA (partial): TGTGCCAGCTCACCGGAGCAGGTTTCCTACGAC.